These 31 T cell receptor gamma chains were all obtained from the same sample, sequenced in a study of Vδ1+ human thymocytes. Whole-study findings and limits: Thymic TRG and TRD repertoires appeared highly polyclonal, with Gaussian CDR3 length distributions.

Antigens for these TCRs are unknown. Extracted RNA was reverse transcribed into cDNA. Pooled V-gene forward primers with one constant-region reverse primer generated the CDR3 amplicons by multiplex PCR. TCRdb called clones from the multiplex PCR reads again using CATT. The sample includes tens of thousands of gamma-chain clones, around 15% seen only once; the top ten take over 1.5%. The sequencing sample was made of Vdelta1+ gamma-delta thymocytes from the thymus. This sample's subset: FACS-sorted CD3+ TCRalphabeta- TCRVdelta1+ TCRVdelta2- thymocytes. All receptors come from a child less than two years old who had congenital heart surgery.

This chain links TRGV3 with TRGJ1 or TRGJ2. Losses at the gene ends were 4 bases for V and 7 bases for J; bases not matched to a gene: 13. The CDR3 spans 14 residues. The germline CDR1 and CDR2 sequences are VTNTFY and YDVSTARD (reference sequence). CDR3 nucleotide sequence: TGTGCCACCTGGGAAGAGGAAGAGGGATATAAGAAACTCTTT. It yields the protein CATWEEEEGYKKLF.

This clone is categorized as medium-sized. The rearrangement links TRGV9 to TRGJP2. The CDR3 runs 14 residues. V dropped 3 bases and J dropped 8; count of bases not matched to a gene: 9. Germline CDR1 and CDR2: GITISATS and ISYDGTV (reference sequence). CDR3 in amino acids: CALWELGADWIKTF. The CDR3 DNA reads as TGTGCCTTGTGGGAGTTAGGGGCAGATTGGATCAAGACGTTT.

Within the sample, this clone is large. Other nucleotide sequences from this sample produce the same CDR3. The chain links TRGV9 to TRGJ1 or TRGJ2. The CDR3 loop spans 12 amino acids. The germline gives CDR1 GITISATS, CDR2 ISYDGTV (reference sequence). V shed 1 base and J 3 bases; nucleotides not matched to a gene: 0. CDR3 residues: CALWEVYYKKLF. The DNA of the CDR3 is TGTGCCTTGTGGGAGGTTTATTATAAGAAACTCTTT.

The chain uses TRGV3 and TRGJ1 or TRGJ2. V gave up 3 bases and J gave up 3 bases; unmatched junction bases: 8. Germline V gene data show CDR1 as VTNTFY and CDR2 as YDVSTARD (reference sequence). The CDR3 totals 14 residues. CDR3 coding DNA: TGTGCCACCTGGGACGGGGGTTGTTATTATAAGAAACTCTTT. Translation gives CATWDGGCYYKKLF.

This rearrangement joins TRGV5 to TRGJ1 or TRGJ2. Germline CDR1 VINAFY, CDR2 YDVSNSKD. CDR3 length equals 14 residues. Germline trimming cut 0 bases from V and 5 bases from J; bases unmatched to any gene: 7. The CDR3 DNA sequence: TGTGCCACCTGGGACAGGATCGGTGATTATAAGAAACTCTTT. Translating gives CATWDRIGDYKKLF.

This clone is medium-sized. Mismatch with germline at one junction end may stem from a read error. The sample carries other DNA sequences with the same CDR3. This chain joins TRGV4 and TRGJ1 or TRGJ2. Germline CDR1 is EGSTGY and CDR2 is YDSYTSSV. The CDR3 has 13 residues. The CDR3, as DNA: TGTGCCACCTGGAATGGGAATTATTATAAGAAACTCTTT. Its translation is CATWNGNYYKKLF.

This chain links TRGV9 with TRGJ1 or TRGJ2. The CDR3 spans 15 residues. CDR1 is GITISATS and CDR2 is ISYDGTV in the germline V gene (reference sequence). The junction had 25 bases not matched to a gene; V was cut back by 9 bases and J by 11 bases. CDR3 sequence (DNA): TGTGCCTTGCCAGATCCCCCTCGCCATGGCTTGCAGAAACTCTTT. Its protein is CALPDPPRHGLQKLF.

The chain uses TRGV9 and TRGJP. CDR1 is GITISATS, CDR2 ISYDGTV, per germline (reference sequence). With 5 bases clipped from V and 7 bases from J, the junction kept 5 bases outside the gene matches. The CDR3 runs 15 residues. The CDR3 here is CALWVCELGKKIKVF. The CDR3 DNA is TGTGCCTTGTGGGTTTGTGAGTTGGGCAAAAAAATCAAGGTATTT.

The V call is TRGV4, the J call TRGJ1 or TRGJ2. The germline V gene encodes CDR1 EGSTGY and CDR2 YDSYTSSV. The V and J ends lost 6 bases and 2 bases, in that order; junction bases with no gene match: 13. There are 15 residues in the CDR3. The DNA of the CDR3 is TGTGCCACCTGGATCCTACCTGCGGATTATTATAAGAAACTCTTT. This gives the protein CATWILPADYYKKLF.

This chain joins TRGV2 and TRGJ1 or TRGJ2. This CDR3 contains 13 residues. Losses at the gene ends were 2 bases for V and 3 bases for J; bases not matched to a gene: 4. Per germline, CDR1 EGSNGY and CDR2 YDSYNSKV. CDR3 nucleotides: TGTGCCACCTGGGACGTCTTTTATTATAAGAAACTCTTT. Translation: CATWDVFYYKKLF.

This clone has more than one count but fewer than ten. Other nucleotide sequences from this sample produce the same CDR3. This chain joins TRGV9 and TRGJ1 or TRGJ2. The CDR3 consists of 13 residues. Trimming at V came to 3 bases and at J to 2 bases, leaving 4 bases not matched to a gene. In germline, CDR1 is GITISATS, CDR2 ISYDGTV (reference sequence). DNA of the CDR3: TGTGCCTTGTGGGAGCCTCATTATTATAAGAAACTCTTT. It yields the protein CALWEPHYYKKLF.

Only a few counts were recorded for this clone. The rearrangement links TRGV8 to TRGJ1 or TRGJ2. V shed 1 base and J 3 bases; nucleotides not matched to a gene: 3. The CDR3 is 13 amino acids. CDR1 is VENAVY, CDR2 YDSYNSRV, per germline. The CDR3 nucleotides read TGTGCCACCTGGGATAGCTGTTATTATAAGAAACTCTTT. Its translation: CATWDSCYYKKLF.

This clone was counted once. The chain links TRGV2 to TRGJ1 or TRGJ2. CDR3 length: 14 amino acids. V dropped 0 bases and J dropped 3; count of bases not matched to a gene: 5. Germline V gene data show CDR1 as EGSNGY and CDR2 as YDSYNSKV. This CDR3 is CATWDGLPYYKKLF. The CDR3 coding sequence is TGTGCCACCTGGGACGGGTTACCTTATTATAAGAAACTCTTT.

Of note for this clone: This sample includes further DNA sequences coding for the same CDR3. The rearrangement uses TRGV9 and TRGJP. With V trimmed by 2 bases and J by 4 bases, 5 bases remained unmatched. This CDR3 region has 17 residues. Germline V gene sequence: CDR1 GITISATS, CDR2 ISYDGTV (reference sequence). The CDR3 region has the DNA TGTGCCTTGTGGGAGGCCGATCAAGAGTTGGGCAAAAAAATCAAGGTATTT. As protein: CALWEADQELGKKIKVF.

The chain links TRGV8 to TRGJ1 or TRGJ2. From germline, CDR1 is VENAVY and CDR2 YDSYNSRV. The J segment lost 12 bases and the V segment lost 2 bases, leaving 7 bases of the junction unmatched. The CDR3 is 11 residues long. CDR3 sequence: CATWDKALKLF. CDR3 DNA sequence: TGTGCCACCTGGGATAAGGCCCTGAAACTCTTT.

Points on this clone: A read error is possible here, since a much larger clone lies one base away. Other DNA sequences in this specimen translate into the identical CDR3. The gene calls are TRGV9 and TRGJ1 or TRGJ2. The CDR3 loop spans 13 amino acids. Germline CDR1 GITISATS, CDR2 ISYDGTV (reference sequence). V lost 2 bases to trimming and J lost 2 bases; unmatched junction nucleotides: 3. CDR3: CALWEADYYKKLF. CDR3 nucleotides: TGTGCCTTGTGGGAGGCGGATTATTATAAGAAACTCTTT.

This clone occurred a few times. J is TRGJ1 or TRGJ2 and V is TRGV8. V trimming: 9 bases; J trimming: 4 bases; junction bases outside the gene matches: 3. Germline loops: CDR1 VENAVY, CDR2 YDSYNSRV. This CDR3 contains 10 residues. CDR3 sequence: CATLYYKKLF. DNA of the CDR3: TGTGCCACCCTATATTATAAGAAACTCTTT.

In regard to this clone: Additional DNA sequences in this sample encode the identical CDR3. This chain links TRGV9 with TRGJ1 or TRGJ2. The CDR3 length is 13 residues. Unmatched junction bases numbered 6, after V lost 3 bases and J lost 4 bases. Germline CDR1 and CDR2: GITISATS and ISYDGTV (reference sequence). The CDR3 is CALWEPAYYKKLF. For the CDR3, the DNA is TGTGCCTTGTGGGAGCCCGCCTATTATAAGAAACTCTTT.

This clone has a handful of counts. The chain links TRGV8 to TRGJ1 or TRGJ2. Germline values: CDR1 VENAVY, CDR2 YDSYNSRV. The CDR3 is 12 residues long. The trim removed 3 bases at V and 5 bases at J, leaving 4 bases unmatched. The CDR3 bases are TGTGCCACCTGGGATCCTGATTATAAGAAACTCTTT. Translated, it gives CATWDPDYKKLF.

This rearrangement joins TRGV3 to TRGJ1 or TRGJ2. Germline loops: CDR1 VTNTFY, CDR2 YDVSTARD (reference sequence). The V and J ends lost 1 base and 9 bases, in that order; junction bases with no gene match: 12. This CDR3 contains 14 residues. This chain's CDR3 is CATWDSPPSGKKLF. The CDR3, as DNA: TGTGCCACCTGGGACAGCCCACCTAGTGGTAAGAAACTCTTT.

By frequency in the sample, this clone is medium-sized. Other DNA sequences within the sample encode an identical CDR3. This chain uses TRGV9 with TRGJ1 or TRGJ2. The length of the CDR3 is 13 residues. After removal of 2 bases from V and 2 bases from J, the junction contained 3 bases not matched to a gene. Germline CDR1 GITISATS, CDR2 ISYDGTV (reference sequence). The CDR3 loop reads CALWEADYYKKLF. CDR3 nucleotide sequence: TGTGCCTTGTGGGAGGCCGATTATTATAAGAAACTCTTT.

The rearrangement joins TRGV2 to TRGJ1 or TRGJ2. The CDR3 consists of 12 residues. J lost 11 bases, V lost 0 bases, and 7 bases had no gene match. Germline V gene sequence: CDR1 EGSNGY, CDR2 YDSYNSKV. The CDR3 DNA sequence: TGTGCCACCTGGGACGGGCAAGGTGAGAAACTCTTT. It is translated as CATWDGQGEKLF.

The rearrangement links TRGV9 to TRGJ1 or TRGJ2. CDR3 length: 14 residues. V lost 2 bases, J lost 2 bases, and 6 bases stayed unmatched. Germline-derived CDR1 and CDR2 are GITISATS and ISYDGTV (reference sequence). The CDR3 nucleotides read TGTGCCTTGTGGGAGGGAGTCCATTATTATAAGAAACTCTTT. Its translation is CALWEGVHYYKKLF.

This clone has only a few counts. The V gene is TRGV5, the J gene TRGJ1 or TRGJ2. Germline V gene lookup returns CDR1 VINAFY and CDR2 YDVSNSKD. The CDR3 sequence is 15 residues long. V dropped 1 base and J dropped 3; count of bases not matched to a gene: 9. The CDR3 spells CATWDSPTPYYKKLF. The DNA for the CDR3 is TGTGCCACCTGGGACAGCCCGACCCCTTATTATAAGAAACTCTTT.

By sample fraction, this clone is medium-sized. V is TRGV3 and J is TRGJP2. The CDR3 consists of 13 residues. Germline lookup yields CDR1 VTNTFY and CDR2 YDVSTARD (reference sequence). The trim removed 5 bases at V and 3 bases at J, leaving 3 bases unmatched. CDR3: CATWVGSDWIKTF. The DNA for the CDR3 is TGTGCCACCTGGGTCGGTAGTGATTGGATCAAGACGTTT.

On this clone itself: Other DNA sequences of this sample code for an identical CDR3. V is TRGV8 and J is TRGJ1 or TRGJ2. Per germline, CDR1 VENAVY and CDR2 YDSYNSRV. V lost 0 bases and J lost 7; bases outside the gene matches: 3. The CDR3 runs 12 residues. CDR3 DNA: TGTGCCACCTGGGATAGGTACTATAAGAAACTCTTT. This sequence encodes CATWDRYYKKLF.

This clone turned up a few times. This sequence joins TRGV5 and TRGJ1 or TRGJ2. Looked up from germline, CDR1 is VINAFY and CDR2 is YDVSNSKD. Trimming cost V 3 bases and J 10 bases; bases outside gene matches: 3. This CDR3 contains 10 residues. The CDR3 here is CATWDQKKLF. Written as DNA, the CDR3 is TGTGCCACCTGGGACCAAAAGAAACTCTTT.

The rearrangement uses TRGV9 and TRGJ1 or TRGJ2. J was trimmed by 4 bases and V by 0 bases; bases with no gene match: 9. There are 15 residues in the CDR3. The germline V gene has CDR1 GITISATS and CDR2 ISYDGTV (reference sequence). CDR3: CALWEVSGSYYKKLF. In DNA, the CDR3 is TGTGCCTTGTGGGAGGTGTCAGGCTCCTATTATAAGAAACTCTTT.

V and J are TRGV3 and TRGJ1 or TRGJ2. V shed 0 bases, J shed 4 bases, and the junction held 6 bases outside the gene matches. Per germline, CDR1 VTNTFY and CDR2 YDVSTARD (reference sequence). There are 14 residues in the CDR3. CDR3 protein: CATWDRLPYYKKLF. The CDR3 nucleotides read TGTGCCACCTGGGACAGGCTACCCTATTATAAGAAACTCTTT.

The chain recombines TRGV8 with TRGJ1 or TRGJ2. The CDR3 is 11 residues long. V dropped 2 bases and J dropped 10; count of bases not matched to a gene: 5. Germline V gene data show CDR1 as VENAVY and CDR2 as YDSYNSRV. This chain's CDR3 is CATWDKCKKLF. CDR3 bases: TGTGCCACCTGGGATAAATGCAAGAAACTCTTT.

The genes are TRGV9 and TRGJ1 or TRGJ2. The CDR3 has 13 residues. Germline trimming cut 3 bases from V and 3 bases from J; bases unmatched to any gene: 5. Germline loops: CDR1 GITISATS, CDR2 ISYDGTV (reference sequence). The CDR3 here is CALWETSYYKKLF. In nucleotides, the CDR3 is TGTGCCTTGTGGGAGACGAGTTATTATAAGAAACTCTTT.